This record concerns one T cell receptor (beta chain) sequence. The data were obtained in a study of OX40 agonist ivuxolimab in advanced cancers. The table came from immunoSEQ multiplex PCR; TCRdb's copy has only in-frame clones and leaves some out. The repertoire holds 70,000 or so clones, with 80% to 85% as singletons. This receptor was obtained from an adult with an advanced solid tumor such as melanoma, head and neck, liver or kidney cancer. The sample was CD4+ or CD8+ T cells sorted from blood, taken in a trial of the OX40 agonist ivuxolimab.

The CDR3 sequence is CASSSQPGVQETQYF. The CDR3, as DNA: TGCGCCAGCAGCTCCCAGCCTGGGGTCCAAGAGACCCAGTACTTC. The chain joins TRBV5-1 to TRBJ2-5; D is ambiguous. The germline V and J ends were trimmed by 3 bases and 1 base, with 13 bases remaining between them. CDR1 is SGHRS, CDR2 YFSETQ, per germline. The CDR3 is 15 amino acids.